These 28 T cell receptor beta chains were sequenced from one sample in a study of blood T cells in healthy people across ages. Primed by a sample-barcoded 5' primer and a J-beta primer mix, a second PCR proceeded for about 7 to 11 cycles. MiXCR, run by TCRdb on the 5' RACE reads, gives a single entry per CDR3 protein. The sample contains about 680,000 distinct CDR3 sequences, around 48% of which appear only once. Input material: blood. These receptors were obtained from a woman aged 60-75 years in good health.

The chain links TRBV28 to TRBJ2-7, with D perhaps matching TRBD2 (6 bases). Germline V gene data show CDR1 as MDHEN and CDR2 as SYDVKM. V lost 6 bases to trimming and J lost 0 bases, with 21 bases between them. This CDR3 comprises 17 residues. CDR3 nucleotide sequence: TGTGCCAGCAGCTTGCCTCCTCTAGCGTTCCACTCCTACGAGCAGTACTTC. Translating gives CASSLPPLAFHSYEQYF.

The sample holds one count of this clonotype. V and J are TRBV28 and TRBJ2-1; no clear D. V was cut by 5 bases and J by 8 bases, with 13 bases left in between. This CDR3 has 13 residues. In germline, CDR1 is MDHEN, CDR2 SYDVKM. CDR3 amino acids: CASSVPLGDEQFF. The CDR3 DNA reads as TGTGCCAGCAGTGTTCCCCTTGGGGATGAGCAGTTCTTC. Together with reference TRBV28 and TRBJ2-1, the CDR3 gives the full variable domain: DVKVTQSSRYLVKRTGEKVFLECVQDMDHENMFWYRQDPGLGLRLIYFSYDVKMKEKGDIPEGYSVSREKKERFSLILESASTNQTSMYLCASSVPLGDEQFFGPGTRLTVL.

This clonotype was observed a handful of times. The chain is built from TRBV28 and TRBJ2-3; D gene uncertain. This CDR3 contains 15 residues. The germline V gene has CDR1 MDHEN and CDR2 SYDVKM. Trimming shortened V by 3 bases and J by 8 bases, and 18 bases separated the two germline ends. CDR3 amino acids: CASSFSSGPVGTQYF. The DNA of the CDR3 is TGTGCCAGCAGTTTCTCGAGTGGCCCTGTAGGTACGCAGTATTTT.

The chain employs TRBV7-9 and TRBJ1-1; no definite D call. V was pared by 8 bases and J by 7 bases, with 20 bases between. The CDR3 sequence is 14 residues long. The germline CDR1 and CDR2 sequences are SEHNR and FQNEAQ (reference sequence). CDR3 residues: CASSRLGFSVEAFF. The CDR3, as DNA: TGTGCCAGCTCCAGGCTCGGTTTCTCAGTTGAAGCTTTCTTT.

This chain's CDR3 is CATKGTISVETQYF. CDR3 DNA sequence: TGCGCCACCAAAGGGACAATAAGCGTCGAGACCCAGTACTTC. V is TRBV5-1 and J is TRBJ2-5; maybe TRBD1 (6 bases). The V end was cut by 9 bases, the J end by 5 bases, with 20 bases between. The CDR3 extends over 14 amino acids. Germline values: CDR1 SGHRS, CDR2 YFSETQ.

This clonotype turned up a few times. The CDR3 region is CASSQKIPLGPSATSSYEQYF. CDR3 nucleotide sequence: TGCGCCAGCAGCCAAAAAATCCCCTTGGGCCCTAGCGCGACAAGCTCCTACGAGCAGTACTTC. This chain joins TRBV4-3 and TRBJ2-7; a weak D match, TRBD2 (6 bases). The CDR3 contains 21 residues. V gave up 2 bases and J gave up 0 bases, with 29 bases separating them. The germline V gene has CDR1 LGHNA and CDR2 YSLEER.

This clonotype was seen a handful of times. The chain joins TRBV27 to TRBJ2-7; D is uncertain. Germline V gene sequence: CDR1 MNHEY, CDR2 SMNVEV (reference sequence). This CDR3 region has 13 residues. The V and J ends lost 3 bases and 2 bases respectively, with 8 bases between them. The CDR3 spells CASSFLDAYEQYF. As DNA, the CDR3 is TGTGCCAGCAGTTTCCTGGATGCCTACGAGCAGTACTTC.

The chain joins TRBV5-1 to TRBJ2-7, with 7 bases matching TRBD1. Germline lookup yields CDR1 SGHRS and CDR2 YFSETQ. The trim removed 3 bases at V and 2 bases at J, leaving 11 bases unmatched. This CDR3 has 16 amino acids. The CDR3 coding sequence is TGCGCCAGCAGCTGGGGACCCCGGGACAGCGCCTACGAGCAGTACTTC. It codes for CASSWGPRDSAYEQYF.

This clonotype turned up a few times. The chain recombines TRBV3-1 with TRBJ2-5; 7 nucleotides align to TRBD2. The J call could be wrong; TRBJ2-7 is a better fit for the DNA end. Germline-derived CDR1 and CDR2 are LGHDT and YNNKEL (reference sequence). This CDR3 contains 13 residues. The chain's CDR3 is CASSRQGGAEQYF. For the CDR3, the DNA is TGTGCCAGCAGTCGTCAGGGAGGGGCCGAGCAGTACTTC.

Remarks on this clonotype: Since a much larger clone is just one base distant, this may be a read error. The rearrangement joins TRBV11-2 to TRBJ2-5; no reliable D call. Germline V lookup: CDR1 SGHAT, CDR2 FQNNGV. The CDR3 has 13 residues. The chain's CDR3 is CANSVEPEETQYF. The CDR3 DNA sequence: TGTGCCAACAGCGTAGAGCCGGAAGAGACCCAGTACTTC.

This chain links TRBV5-1 with TRBJ1-1, with D possibly TRBD1 on 6 matching bases. The CDR3 contains 15 residues. The germline V gene has CDR1 SGHRS and CDR2 YFSETQ. With 0 bases removed from V and 10 bases from J, the gap between germline ends came to 19 bases. The DNA for the CDR3 is TGCGCCAGCAGCTTGGATCCAGGGGTCCCGATGGGAGCTTTCTTT. Protein sequence: CASSLDPGVPMGAFF.

This clonotype showed up many times. For the CDR3, the DNA is TGTGCCAGCAGTTACAGGCTAGCGGGAGGGCAAGAGACCCAGTACTTC. It yields the protein CASSYRLAGGQETQYF. This rearrangement joins TRBV6-6 to TRBJ2-5, with 12 bases lining up with TRBD2. The CDR3 is made up of 16 amino acids. Trimming at V came to 2 bases and at J to 2 bases, leaving 3 bases not matched to a gene. Per the germline V gene, CDR1 is MNHNY and CDR2 is SVGAGI (reference sequence).

The rearrangement joins TRBV10-3 to TRBJ1-2; maybe TRBD1 (6 bases). Per the germline V gene, CDR1 is ENHRY and CDR2 is SYGVKD. V lost 11 bases to trimming and J lost 0 bases, with 13 bases between them. This CDR3 is 13 amino acids long. The CDR3 region has the DNA TGTGCCTTACAACAGGGATCTAACTATGGCTACACCTTC. Residues: CALQQGSNYGYTF.

This clonotype was observed a few times. For the CDR3, the DNA is TGTGCCATCAGTGAAGGTCCGACAGGCCGATACGAGCAGTACTTC. Translating it yields CAISEGPTGRYEQYF. This chain links TRBV10-3 with TRBJ2-7, with a weak D call TRBD1 (6 bases). This CDR3 has 15 residues. V dropped 3 bases and J dropped 4 bases, with 16 bases sitting between them. The germline V gene encodes CDR1 ENHRY and CDR2 SYGVKD.

This clonotype was recorded many times. The chain couples TRBV7-8 to TRBJ2-5; perhaps D is TRBD1 or TRBD2 (5 bases each). CDR1 is SGHVS, CDR2 FQNEAQ, per germline. The CDR3 has 14 amino acids. Trimming stripped 3 bases from V and 4 bases from J, with 12 bases between. For the CDR3, the DNA is TGTGCCAGCAGCTTGGGGACGGTCCGAGAGACCCAGTACTTC. Translation gives CASSLGTVRETQYF.

This clonotype was picked up one time. Its ends do not fully match the called genes, so a read error is possible. This chain uses TRBV7-2 with TRBJ2-1; 13 bases fit TRBD2. The CDR3 covers 14 residues. Germline V lookup: CDR1 SGHTA, CDR2 FQGNSA. The CDR3 protein is CASSSGLAGNERFF. In DNA form, the CDR3 reads TGTGCCAGCAGCTCGGGACTAGCGGGAAATGAGCGGTTCTTC.

A few counts support this clonotype. The chain has TRBV20-1 and TRBJ2-3; D call uncertain. The CDR3 is made up of 14 amino acids. Trimming took 7 bases from V and 0 from J, leaving 14 bases between them. Germline loops: CDR1 DFQATT, CDR2 SNEGSKA (reference sequence). The CDR3 is CSVPSKRSTDTQYF. DNA of the CDR3: TGCAGTGTTCCGTCCAAACGAAGCACAGATACGCAGTATTTT.

V gene TRBV11-3 combines with J gene TRBJ1-1, with D perhaps TRBD1 (5 bases). The V end was cut by 5 bases, the J end by 6 bases, with 16 bases between. The CDR3 sequence is 14 residues long. Germline lookup yields CDR1 SGHNT and CDR2 YENEEA. The CDR3 region is CASSVGGGISEAFF. CDR3 sequence (DNA): TGTGCCAGCAGCGTAGGCGGGGGTATTTCTGAAGCTTTCTTT.

On this clonotype: At one boundary the junction diverges from the germline segment, which might be a read error. CDR3 amino acids: CARSQSPGLREAQYF. As DNA, the CDR3 is TGCGCCCGCAGCCAATCACCGGGACTACGGGAGGCCCAGTACTTC. The V gene is TRBV5-1, the J gene TRBJ2-5, with 7 bases that match TRBD2. Germline values: CDR1 SGHRS, CDR2 YFSETQ. The CDR3 totals 15 residues.

This chain joins TRBV28 and TRBJ1-4; a weak D match, TRBD1 (6 bases). Germline V lookup: CDR1 MDHEN, CDR2 SYDVKM. Trimming took 5 bases from V and 8 from J, leaving 21 bases between them. The CDR3 is 16 amino acids. CDR3 in amino acids: CASSGGFRGLEEKLFF. The CDR3 DNA reads TGTGCCAGCAGTGGGGGGTTCCGGGGGCTTGAAGAAAAACTGTTTTTT.

This clonotype was counted only a few times. The chain carries TRBV5-1 and TRBJ1-1, with a possible D match to TRBD1 (6 bases). CDR1 and CDR2 (germline): SGHRS, YFSETQ. The CDR3 is made up of 14 amino acids. The germline V and J ends were trimmed by 4 bases and 5 bases, with 15 bases remaining between them. CDR3 DNA sequence: TGCGCCAGCAGCCCACAGGGAGGTCGGACTGAAGCTTTCTTT. It yields the protein CASSPQGGRTEAFF.

The table lists this clonotype with a few counts. The V call is TRBV7-2, the J call TRBJ2-1, with D perhaps TRBD1 (5 bases). There are 13 residues in the CDR3. Germline CDR1 is SGHTA and CDR2 is FQGNSA. The V end lost 5 bases, the J end lost 4 bases, and 9 bases lay between the germline ends. CDR3 residues: CASSRGHYNEQFF. CDR3 coding DNA: TGTGCCAGCAGCCGAGGACATTACAATGAGCAGTTCTTC.

This clonotype has a handful of counts. V is TRBV20-1 and J is TRBJ2-7; D uncertain. The V gene's germline CDR1 is DFQATT and CDR2 SNEGSKA (reference sequence). The V end was cut by 5 bases, the J end by 2 bases, with 10 bases between. The CDR3 is made up of 12 amino acids. In DNA, the CDR3 is TGCAGTGCTCGGACGCGACCCTACGAGCAGTACTTC. It yields the protein CSARTRPYEQYF.

The rearrangement uses TRBV7-2 and TRBJ2-1; 8 bases are shared with TRBD1. The CDR3 loop spans 17 amino acids. J lost 1 base, V lost 5 bases, and 10 bases had no gene match. Germline-derived CDR1 and CDR2 are SGHTA and FQGNSA. CDR3 bases: TGTGCCAGCAGCCAGGGGGCCACCTCCTTGTCCTACAATGAGCAGTTCTTC. Translation: CASSQGATSLSYNEQFF.

This clonotype was detected a few times. The rearrangement links TRBV7-3 to TRBJ1-1; no definite D call. In germline, CDR1 is SGHTA, CDR2 FQGTGA. The CDR3 loop spans 13 amino acids. Trimming left V 5 bases short and J 5 bases short, with 12 bases between. CDR3 DNA: TGTGCCAGCAGCCAGATCGGGGTGACTGAAGCTTTCTTT. Its protein is CASSQIGVTEAFF. Looking up the rest from reference TRBV7-3 and TRBJ1-1 gives the full variable domain: GAGVSQTPSNKVTEKGKYVELRCDPISGHTALYWYRQSLGQGPEFLIYFQGTGAADDSGLPNDRFFAVRPEGSVSTLKIQRTERGDSAVYLCASSQIGVTEAFFGQGTRLTVV.

This clonotype was detected many times. The V and J genes are TRBV7-3 and TRBJ2-6; D unresolved. V lost 6 bases to trimming and J lost 2 bases, with 5 bases between them. CDR1 and CDR2 (germline): SGHTA, FQGTGA. This CDR3 region has 13 residues. CDR3: CASRGAGANVLTF. In nucleotides, the CDR3 is TGTGCCAGCAGAGGTGCTGGGGCCAACGTCCTGACTTTC. Based on the CDR3 plus reference TRBV7-3 and TRBJ2-6, the full variable domain is GAGVSQTPSNKVTEKGKYVELRCDPISGHTALYWYRQSLGQGPEFLIYFQGTGAADDSGLPNDRFFAVRPEGSVSTLKIQRTERGDSAVYLCASRGAGANVLTFGAGSRLTVL.

The CDR3: CASMMAQGANEKLFF. The CDR3 coding sequence is TGTGCCAGCATGATGGCGCAGGGAGCTAATGAAAAACTGTTTTTT. This chain links TRBV2 with TRBJ1-4, with D possibly matching TRBD1 (5 bases). CDR1 SNHLY and CDR2 FYNNEI come from the germline V gene. Trimming stripped 7 bases from V and 3 bases from J, with 15 bases between. The CDR3 is 15 residues long.

The rearrangement links TRBV12-3 or TRBV12-4 to TRBJ2-7; 11 bases agree with TRBD2. This CDR3 comprises 15 residues. After removal of 5 bases from V and 2 bases from J, the junction contained 5 bases not matched to a gene. CDR3 nucleotide sequence: TGTGCCAGCAGTCTATTAGCGGGAGGGACCTACGAGCAGTACTTC. It yields the protein CASSLLAGGTYEQYF.